This entry concerns a single T cell receptor beta chain. Its antigen remains unidentified. This entry comes from a study of Ad26.COV2.S vaccination and SARS-CoV-2 variants. General observations from the study: Possibly, TCR breadth and depth analyses underestimated total T cell responses. Those who received the vaccine showed greater spike-specific TCR breadth than those given placebo.

Assay: immunoSEQ multiplex PCR; the TCRdb copy retains only in-frame clones and omits some. The sample gives around 420,000 clones, 88% of which show up once; 3.5% to 4% is in the top ten. V lost 3 bases and J lost 7, with 9 bases in between. This CDR3 is 12 amino acids long. CDR1 is SEHNR and CDR2 is FQNEAQ in the germline V gene (reference sequence). The treatment was: some 19 received Ad26.COV2.S at low or high dose, single or two shots; several received placebo; per-sample allocation not given. Specimens were obtained on day 63 following the first vaccine or placebo injection. The sequencing used peripheral blood, collected in a trial of Ad26.COV2.S vaccine versus placebo. The genes are TRBV7-9 and TRBJ2-5; D is undetermined. This TCR came from a person aged 18-65 years who received the Ad26.COV2.S COVID-19 vaccine or a placebo. CDR3 region: CASSFISGTQYF. In DNA form, the CDR3 reads TGTGCCAGCAGCTTCATATCCGGGACCCAGTACTTC.